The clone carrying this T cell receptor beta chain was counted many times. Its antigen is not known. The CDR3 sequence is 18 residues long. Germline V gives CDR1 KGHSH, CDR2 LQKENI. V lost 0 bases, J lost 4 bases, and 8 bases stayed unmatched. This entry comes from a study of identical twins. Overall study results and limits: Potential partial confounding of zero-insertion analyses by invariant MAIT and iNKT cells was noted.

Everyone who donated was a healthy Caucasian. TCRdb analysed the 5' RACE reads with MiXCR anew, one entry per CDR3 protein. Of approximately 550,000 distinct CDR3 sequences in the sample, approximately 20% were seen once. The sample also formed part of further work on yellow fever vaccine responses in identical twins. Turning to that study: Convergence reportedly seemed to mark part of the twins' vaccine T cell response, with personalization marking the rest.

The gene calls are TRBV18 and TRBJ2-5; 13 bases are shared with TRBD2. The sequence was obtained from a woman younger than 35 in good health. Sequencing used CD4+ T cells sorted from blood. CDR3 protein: CASSPPYTGTSGIETQYF. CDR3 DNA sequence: TGTGCCAGCTCACCACCATATACCGGGACTAGCGGGATAGAGACCCAGTACTTC.